One sample yielded the 14 T cell receptor beta chains listed below, sequenced in a study of regulatory T cells in long-lasting Graves disease. The authors built TCR beta libraries using iRepertoire HTBI primers and Arm-PCR of CDR3 regions. TCRdb reprocessed the multiplex PCR reads with MiXCR, giving one entry per CDR3 protein. This table has about 660,000 distinct CDR3 sequences, 25% to 30% appearing once. As to time point: persistent/refractory GD, antithyroid drugs over 5 years with positive TRAb. From RNA extracted from PBMCs, the TCR library was made. The input for sequencing was peripheral blood mononuclear cells (PBMCs), taken when the disease was refractory, from a patient treated with antithyroid drugs. The receptors derive from a female donor with Graves disease.

In the case of this clonotype: A clone one base away is much larger, so this may be a read error. V gene TRBV11-3 combines with J gene TRBJ1-1; D unresolved. Per the germline V gene, CDR1 is SGHNT and CDR2 is YENEEA. CDR3 size: 13 residues. V lost 2 bases to trimming and J lost 0 bases, with 4 bases between them. CDR3 region: CASSLHLNTEAFF. For the CDR3, the DNA is TGTGCCAGCAGCTTACACTTGAACACTGAAGCTTTCTTT.

This clonotype showed up just a few times. The rearrangement uses TRBV28 and TRBJ1-4; 7 bases map to TRBD1. The V segment lost 3 bases and the J segment 4 bases; nucleotides outside the gene matches: 5. The CDR3 is 15 residues long. Germline lookup yields CDR1 MDHEN and CDR2 SYDVKM. The chain's CDR3 is CASSLADRVNEKLFF. CDR3 in DNA: TGTGCCAGCAGTTTGGCCGACAGGGTTAATGAAAAACTGTTTTTT.

This clonotype was counted many times. V and J are TRBV11-2 and TRBJ1-5, with D maybe TRBD1 (5 bases). Trimming took 5 bases from V and 5 from J, leaving 19 bases between them. CDR3 length: 16 amino acids. CDR1 and CDR2 (germline): SGHAT, FQNNGV. The CDR3 DNA is TGTGCCAGCAGCCCCGGGGTAGGGGCGGCGGATCAGCCCCAGCATTTT. Protein product: CASSPGVGAADQPQHF.

The chain carries TRBV19 and TRBJ1-1; a possible D gene is TRBD1 (6 bases). Germline V lookup: CDR1 LNHDA, CDR2 SQIVND (reference sequence). Between the trimmed V and J ends, which lost 8 bases and 1 base, there was a span of 14 bases. The CDR3 contains 14 residues. This CDR3 reads CASGHRAENTEAFF. Written as DNA, the CDR3 is TGTGCCAGTGGACACAGGGCGGAGAACACTGAAGCTTTCTTT.

The sample holds a few counts of this clonotype. The chain is built from TRBV12-3 or TRBV12-4 and TRBJ2-7, with TRBD2 as a possible D gene (5 bases). Trimming cost V 3 bases and J 7 bases, with 16 bases left between them. The CDR3 contains 14 residues. CDR3 sequence (DNA): TGTGCCAGCAGTTTTGACGGGAACCTACGGGAGCAGTACTTC. This encodes CASSFDGNLREQYF.

This chain links TRBV19 with TRBJ1-1, with D tentatively TRBD1 (6 bases). V was clipped by 7 bases and J by 0 bases, with 15 bases between them. The CDR3 totals 15 residues. Germline lookup yields CDR1 LNHDA and CDR2 SQIVND (reference sequence). In DNA, the CDR3 is TGTGCCAGTACTACAGGGAAGGGTATGAACACTGAAGCTTTCTTT. It codes for CASTTGKGMNTEAFF.

This clonotype was counted only a few times. CDR3 sequence reads: CASGKTATNEKLFF. The CDR3, as DNA: TGTGCCAGCGGCAAGACAGCAACTAATGAAAAACTGTTTTTT. The chain carries TRBV6-1 and TRBJ1-4; D is possibly TRBD1 (5 bases). This CDR3 contains 14 residues. From germline, CDR1 is MNHNS and CDR2 SASEGT. The germline V and J ends were trimmed by 8 bases and 0 bases, with 10 bases remaining between them.

This clonotype was recorded once. The rearrangement links TRBV20-1 to TRBJ2-2; D call uncertain. The CDR3 sequence is 14 residues long. Germline V gives CDR1 DFQATT, CDR2 SNEGSKA (reference sequence). V was trimmed by 0 bases and J by 5 bases, leaving 10 bases between them. In nucleotides, the CDR3 is TGCAGTGCTAGAGATCCGCGAGGAACCGGGGAGCTGTTTTTT. Translation gives CSARDPRGTGELFF.

V is TRBV12-3 or TRBV12-4 and J is TRBJ2-1, with 10 bases identical to TRBD1. With V trimmed by 6 bases and J by 11 bases, 10 bases remained unmatched. The CDR3 runs 14 residues. The CDR3 nucleotides are TGTGCCAGCAGCTTCCTGGGACAGGGGAATCAGCAGTTCTTC. Translating gives CASSFLGQGNQQFF.

On this clonotype: A much larger clone lies a single base off, so this may be a read error. The J gene is TRBJ1-2, the V gene TRBV20-1; no reliable D call. Germline lookup yields CDR1 DFQATT and CDR2 SNEGSKA (reference sequence). V was clipped by 6 bases and J by 7 bases, with 15 bases between them. This CDR3 spans 12 amino acids. The CDR3 here is CSARDGVRGYTF. The CDR3 DNA reads TGCAGTGCACGCGACGGGGTGCGTGGCTACACCTTC.

This clonotype was picked up a small number of times. The rearrangement uses TRBV7-3 and TRBJ2-7, with D perhaps TRBD1 or TRBD2 (6 bases each). The CDR3 sequence is 15 residues long. V shed 1 base and J shed 5 bases, with 15 bases lying between them. Germline V gene sequence: CDR1 SGHTA, CDR2 FQGTGA. The CDR3 sequence: CASSLIGGQRDEQYF. CDR3 DNA sequence: TGTGCCAGCAGCTTAATTGGGGGGCAGAGGGACGAGCAGTACTTC.

This clonotype has just a few counts. This chain connects TRBV29-1 to TRBJ1-2; 8 bases are shared with TRBD1. With 0 bases clipped from V and 8 bases from J, the junction kept 11 bases outside the gene matches. The germline CDR1 and CDR2 sequences are SQVTM and ANQGSEA. The CDR3 covers 15 residues. CDR3 DNA: TGCAGCGTTGAAGATTATACCCGACAGGGGTCCGGCTACACCTTC. As protein: CSVEDYTRQGSGYTF.

The V call is TRBV19, the J call TRBJ1-2; 7 nucleotides agree with TRBD1. There are 12 residues in the CDR3. Germline V lookup: CDR1 LNHDA, CDR2 SQIVND (reference sequence). The V segment lost 7 bases and the J segment 5 bases; nucleotides outside the gene matches: 4. The CDR3 reads CASMDRSYGYTF. As DNA, the CDR3 is TGTGCCAGTATGGACAGGAGTTATGGCTACACCTTC.

This clonotype was seen many times. The genes are TRBV2 and TRBJ1-1; 9 positions match TRBD1. The CDR3 has 15 residues. The germline V gene has CDR1 SNHLY and CDR2 FYNNEI. Losses at the gene ends were 10 bases for V and 5 bases for J; bases not matched to a gene: 14. CDR3 loop: CATGRGPGQGTEAFF. In DNA, the CDR3 is TGTGCCACCGGGAGAGGGCCGGGACAGGGTACTGAAGCTTTCTTT.